This T cell receptor (beta chain) was captured by sequencing in a study of OX40 agonist ivuxolimab in advanced cancers. Generated by immunoSEQ multiplex PCR, the TCRdb table keeps only in-frame clones and is missing some. The profile covers about 68,000 clones, with about 91% appearing a single time and approximately 0.3% taken by the ten largest. The specimen comprised CD4+ or CD8+ T cells sorted from blood, sampled in a trial of the OX40 agonist ivuxolimab. The sequence was collected from an adult with an advanced solid tumor such as melanoma, head and neck, liver or kidney cancer.

CDR3 protein: CASSLAGGVSETQYF. The CDR3, as DNA: TGTGCCAGCAGCTTGGCGGGTGGTGTGTCAGAGACCCAGTACTTC. The gene calls are TRBV5-6 and TRBJ2-5; D ambiguous. The CDR3 runs to 15 residues. Deletions cut 0 bases from V and 4 bases from J, with 13 bases between. Germline CDR1 reads SGHDT; CDR2 reads YYEEEE.